This TCR beta chain appears in the sequencing data of a study of read filtering for tumor transcriptome and immune sequencing. There are 15 residues in the CDR3. The V and J ends lost 6 bases and 7 bases, in that order; junction bases with no gene match: 9. This library used roughly 430 ng RNA and molecular barcoded adaptors spanning alpha/delta and beta/gamma chains. TCRdb ran MiXCR on the reads and lists one entry per CDR3 protein. The sample lists some 120,000 distinct CDR3 sequences; approximately 12% were seen once. There are many counts of this clonotype. What was sequenced was a population of CD138-negative cells sorted from bone marrow. V usage is TRBV12-3 or TRBV12-4 and J usage is TRBJ1-4, with 9 nucleotides matching TRBD1. The origin of this receptor is a donor at least 40 years old with multiple myeloma. The CDR3 DNA reads as TGTGCCAGCAGCTACGACAGGGGGGACGGTGAAAAACTGTTTTTT. The encoded protein is CASSYDRGDGEKLFF.